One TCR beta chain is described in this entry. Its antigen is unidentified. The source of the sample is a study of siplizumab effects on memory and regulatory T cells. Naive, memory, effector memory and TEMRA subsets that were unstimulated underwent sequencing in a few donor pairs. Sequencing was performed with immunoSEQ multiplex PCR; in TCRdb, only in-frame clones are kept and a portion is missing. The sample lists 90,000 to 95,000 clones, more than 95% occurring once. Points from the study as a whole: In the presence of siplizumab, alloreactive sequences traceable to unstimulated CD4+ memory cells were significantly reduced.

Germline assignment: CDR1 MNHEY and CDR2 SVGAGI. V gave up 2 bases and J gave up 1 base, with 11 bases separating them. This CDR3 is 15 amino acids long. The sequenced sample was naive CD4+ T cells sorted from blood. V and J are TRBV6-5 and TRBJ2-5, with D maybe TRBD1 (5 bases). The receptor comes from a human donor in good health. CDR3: CASSYRRTPQETQYF. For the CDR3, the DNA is TGTGCCAGCAGTTACCGACGGACACCCCAAGAGACCCAGTACTTC.